The source of this TCR beta chain is a study of T cells after yellow fever vaccination. As for this clonotype: The antigen remains unidentified.

Germline assignment: CDR1 SGHRS and CDR2 YFSETQ. The J segment lost 4 bases and the V segment lost 4 bases, leaving 6 bases of the junction unmatched. This CDR3 is 15 amino acids long. Study results and caveats: When the response was secondary, it was weaker but reached its peak faster, day 5 versus 15. From the bulk population, abundant clonotypes could contaminate and appear within FACS-sorted repertoires.

A single record per CDR3 protein comes from TCRdb applying MiXCR to the 5' RACE reads. The top ten clones hold under 40% of a sample with approximately 160,000 distinct CDR3 sequences, over 7% of them seen once. Source: CD8+ T cells sorted from PBMCs, taken 45 days after the yellow fever booster vaccination. The origin of this receptor is a man aged 18 to 35 who received the YFV17D yellow fever vaccine. The rearrangement uses TRBV5-1 and TRBJ2-1; 9 bases agree with TRBD2. The CDR3 DNA is TGCGCCAGCAGCCGCCCGGGACTAGCTTACAATGAGCAGTTCTTC. Its translation: CASSRPGLAYNEQFF.